Listed below are T cell receptor beta chains from one sample, sequenced in a study of long-term antiretroviral therapy in people with HIV. The repertoire was sequenced with immunoSEQ multiplex PCR; TCRdb's copy has only in-frame clones and lacks some. The profile shows 25,000 to 30,000 clones, around 90% of them singletons. This material consisted of unsorted PBMCs, taken 1.8 years after starting antiretroviral therapy. These receptors were collected from a woman between 18 and 29 years old with HIV. Both conserved end residues are trimmed from each CDR3.

CDR3aa: ASSLVGPEIQY
v_gene: TRBV7-9
len: 11

CDR3aa: ASSPIPGTQNS
v_gene: TRBV7-2
len: 11

CDR3aa: ASSFHLLAGLSYEQY
v_gene: TRBV28
len: 15

CDR3aa: ASSQDQGGREANTGELF
v_gene: TRBV4-2
len: 17

CDR3aa: ATSRESAGTNQPQH
v_gene: TRBV15
len: 14

CDR3aa: ASSEEIAGDGTDTQY
v_gene: TRBV2
len: 15

CDR3aa: ASSTLTPQGNVQY
v_gene: TRBV19
len: 13

CDR3aa: ASQGLSGELF
v_gene: TRBV19
len: 10

CDR3aa: ASSLVRGLENTEAF
v_gene: TRBV7-2
len: 14

CDR3aa: ASSDMGSEAF
v_gene: TRBV25-1
len: 10

CDR3aa: ASSRGRVQETQY
v_gene: TRBV11-3
len: 12

CDR3aa: ASSQGLAVTYEQY
v_gene: TRBV7-3
len: 13

CDR3aa: ATSRDRGQNTEAF
v_gene: TRBV15
len: 13

CDR3aa: ASSLALGELF
v_gene: TRBV5-6
len: 10

CDR3aa: ASSFPGDTEAF
v_gene: TRBV5-1
len: 11

CDR3aa: ARKRTGSNEKLF
v_gene: TRBV2
len: 12

CDR3aa: ASSTTLARDTQY
v_gene: TRBV9
len: 12

CDR3aa: ASSQERTAPFPSGNTIY
v_gene: TRBV4-1
len: 17

CDR3aa: ASSLAGTVSDQPQH
v_gene: TRBV28
len: 14

CDR3aa: SVGGGLGYGYT
v_gene: TRBV29-1
len: 11

CDR3aa: ASSQSASTNYEQY
v_gene: TRBV16
len: 13

CDR3aa: ASRGQLNQETQY
v_gene: TRBV19
len: 12

CDR3aa: AQQHLPGPAVDGYT
v_gene: TRBV7-9
len: 14

CDR3aa: ASSPRTGGNEQY
v_gene: TRBV28
len: 12

CDR3aa: ASSVGQAYEQY
v_gene: TRBV5-8
len: 11

CDR3aa: ASSQFRNYEQY
v_gene: TRBV4-2
len: 11

CDR3aa: ASSLQGAGETQY
v_gene: TRBV11-3
len: 12

CDR3aa: ASRASGLNTGELF
v_gene: TRBV9
len: 13

CDR3aa: ASSSPASGAYEQY
v_gene: TRBV5-6
len: 13

CDR3aa: ASSSDTGALDQPQH
v_gene: TRBV7-9
len: 14

CDR3aa: ASSPRPYEQY
v_gene: TRBV18
len: 10

CDR3aa: ASSFGRANVLT
v_gene: TRBV27
len: 11

CDR3aa: AIGGPTGELF
v_gene: TRBV10-3
len: 10

CDR3aa: ASSRGGQETQY
v_gene: TRBV19
len: 11

CDR3aa: ASSEQGQAGGYT
v_gene: TRBV6-1
len: 12

CDR3aa: SASMVVGYT
v_gene: TRBV20-1
len: 9

CDR3aa: ARSSGRTDTQY
v_gene: TRBV6-5
len: 11

CDR3aa: ASSLARAYNEQF
v_gene: TRBV28
len: 12

CDR3aa: ASSIDLQGLAGVNEQF
v_gene: TRBV19
len: 16

CDR3aa: ASRSRLAGERTGELF
v_gene: TRBV7-9
len: 15

CDR3aa: ASSRQYNEQF
v_gene: TRBV27
len: 10

CDR3aa: ASSVDWGGDEKLF
v_gene: TRBV9
len: 13

CDR3aa: ASSLGQGGLGTEAF
v_gene: TRBV5-1
len: 14

CDR3aa: ASSYSSSSYEQY
v_gene: TRBV6-5
len: 12

CDR3aa: ASSLLGTSGFVTGELF
v_gene: TRBV18
len: 16

CDR3aa: ASSDYSGRSYNEQF
v_gene: TRBV9
len: 14

CDR3aa: ASSAQIKGHTEAF
v_gene: TRBV7-3
len: 13

CDR3aa: ASASRVGNEKLF
v_gene: TRBV6-1
len: 12

CDR3aa: ASSVGVGGSSGSPLH
v_gene: TRBV9
len: 15

CDR3aa: ASSLGTGVWANVLT
v_gene: TRBV7-3
len: 14

CDR3aa: ASLAGGTTDTQY
v_gene: TRBV6-6
len: 12

CDR3aa: ASSSHVGQNTGELF
v_gene: TRBV7-3
len: 14

CDR3aa: ASSVGGSGSNEQF
v_gene: TRBV9
len: 13